The 30 T cell receptor beta chains given below trace back to one sample, sequenced in a study of PD-L1 blockade in urothelial cancer. Described time point: peripheral blood 6 weeks after treatment start. Produced via immunoSEQ multiplex PCR; TCRdb's table is partial and in-frame only. The data contain about 36,000 clones, roughly 84% of them singletons. The sequencing used PBMCs, collected around atezolizumab (anti-PD-L1) treatment. These receptors came from a man aged 35-49 years with urothelial cancer.

V usage is TRBV9 and J usage is TRBJ2-1; 10 bases are shared with TRBD1. Losses at the gene ends were 3 bases for V and 5 bases for J; bases not matched to a gene: 2. This CDR3 has 14 residues. Germline loops: CDR1 SGDLS, CDR2 YYNGEE. The CDR3 region has the DNA TGTGCCAGCAGCGGGGGACAGGGGAACAATGAGCAGTTCTTC. Amino acids: CASSGGQGNNEQFF. The variable domain in full, completed from reference TRBV9 and TRBJ2-1, reads DSGVTQTPKHLITATGQRVTLRCSPRSGDLSVYWYQQSLDQGLQFLIQYYNGEERAKGNILERFSAQQFPDLHSELNLSSLELGDSALYFCASSGGQGNNEQFFGPGTRLTVL.

The rearrangement links TRBV19 to TRBJ1-2; D may be TRBD1 (6 bases). The germline CDR1 and CDR2 sequences are LNHDA and SQIVND (reference sequence). V gave up 8 bases and J gave up 6 bases, with 13 bases separating them. This CDR3 contains 12 residues. The CDR3 region is CASVDSYDGYTF. The CDR3 DNA follows: TGTGCCAGTGTGGACAGCTATGATGGCTACACCTTC.

This clone was seen a handful of times. The CDR3 loop is CASSLAVPRIEQYF. The CDR3 DNA follows: TGTGCCAGCAGCTTGGCAGTTCCGAGGATCGAGCAGTACTTC. V is TRBV5-8 and J is TRBJ2-7; D not certain. The V end lost 0 bases, the J end lost 6 bases, and 13 bases lay between the germline ends. The CDR3 is 14 amino acids. Germline CDR1 SGHTS, CDR2 YDEGEE.

V usage is TRBV28 and J usage is TRBJ2-7; TRBD2 aligns across 8 bases. The CDR3 contains 15 residues. Germline V CDR1 and CDR2: MDHEN, SYDVKM. J lost 0 bases, V lost 6 bases, and 7 bases had no gene match. CDR3 DNA: TGTGCCAGCAGGGCCCCGGGACTAGGCTCCTACGAGCAGTACTTC. Protein: CASRAPGLGSYEQYF.

V and J are TRBV14 and TRBJ2-5; D perhaps matches TRBD2 (6 bases). Trimming shortened V by 10 bases and J by 3 bases, and 15 bases separated the two germline ends. Germline V gives CDR1 SGHDN, CDR2 FVKESK. The CDR3 extends over 13 amino acids. CDR3 amino acids: CATRRAYEETQYF. CDR3 DNA sequence: TGTGCCACCCGGAGGGCATACGAAGAGACCCAGTACTTC. Filled out from reference TRBV14 and TRBJ2-5, the complete variable domain reads EAGVTQFPSHSVIEKGQTVTLRCDPISGHDNLYWYRRVMGKEIKFLLHFVKESKQDESGMPNNRFLAERTGGTYSTLKVQPAELEDSGVYFCATRRAYEETQYFGPGTRLLVL.

V usage is TRBV4-1 and J usage is TRBJ2-5, with a possible D match to TRBD1 (6 bases). The CDR3 contains 13 residues. Trimming removed 4 bases at V and 2 bases at J, with 8 bases between. Germline V lookup: CDR1 MGHRA, CDR2 YSYEKL. CDR3 protein: CASSRQAQETQYF. The CDR3 DNA reads as TGCGCCAGCAGCCGACAGGCACAAGAGACCCAGTACTTC.

This chain uses TRBV14 with TRBJ1-2, with TRBD1 identical over 11 bases. The CDR3 is 16 residues long. Germline-derived CDR1 and CDR2 are SGHDN and FVKESK. V was pared by 1 base and J by 4 bases, with 5 bases of the junction left unmatched. The CDR3 coding sequence is TGTGCCAGCAGCCAAGTCTCCGGGACAGGGGGCTATGGCTACACCTTC. Its translation is CASSQVSGTGGYGYTF.

The genes are TRBV19 and TRBJ1-1; 7 bases match TRBD1. The CDR3 length is 14 residues. The V gene end was trimmed by 7 bases and the J gene end by 0 bases; junction bases not matched to a gene: 5. CDR1 LNHDA and CDR2 SQIVND come from the germline V gene (reference sequence). The CDR3 loop reads CASNSDRVNTEAFF. The CDR3, as DNA: TGTGCCAGTAATTCTGACAGGGTGAACACTGAAGCTTTCTTT.

DNA for the CDR3: TGTGCCAGCAGCGCCGTAGCGGCTAGCACAGATACGCAGTATTTT. This encodes CASSAVAASTDTQYF. This chain links TRBV9 with TRBJ2-3; possibly TRBD2 for D (6 bases). Trimming left V 3 bases short and J 0 bases short, with 11 bases between. The CDR3 has 15 amino acids. CDR1 SGDLS and CDR2 YYNGEE come from the germline V gene.

CDR3 sequence reads: CASSFGRDGYTF. For the CDR3, the DNA is TGTGCCAGCAGCTTCGGCAGGGATGGCTACACCTTC. The chain carries TRBV7-9 and TRBJ1-2; maybe TRBD1 (5 bases). Germline CDR1 reads SEHNR; CDR2 reads FQNEAQ (reference sequence). The CDR3 runs 12 residues. Trimming left V 3 bases short and J 6 bases short, with 8 bases between.

V is TRBV7-2 and J is TRBJ1-3; TRBD1 matches 8 bases. This CDR3 is built from 15 residues. J lost 4 bases, V lost 5 bases, and 7 bases had no gene match. Per germline, CDR1 SGHTA and CDR2 FQGNSA. CDR3 loop: CASSVDRGIGNTIYF. CDR3 bases: TGTGCCAGCAGCGTAGACAGGGGTATCGGAAACACCATATATTTT.

CDR3 region: CASSTRGEETQYF. The DNA for the CDR3 is TGTGCCAGCAGCACCCGGGGGGAGGAGACCCAGTACTTC. The chain links TRBV5-5 to TRBJ2-5, with TRBD2 matching over 7 bases. The V gene end was trimmed by 4 bases and the J gene end by 5 bases; junction bases not matched to a gene: 5. Germline loops: CDR1 SGHKS, CDR2 YYEKEE (reference sequence). The CDR3 has 13 amino acids.

This chain uses TRBV28 with TRBJ1-2; no clear D gene. V shed 3 bases and J shed 1 base, with 3 bases lying between them. Germline CDR1 is MDHEN and CDR2 is SYDVKM. This CDR3 comprises 12 residues. The CDR3 DNA follows: TGTGCCAGCAGTTTCTTTAACTATGGCTACACCTTC. Its protein is CASSFFNYGYTF.

The chain recombines TRBV27 with TRBJ2-7, with 10 bases fitting TRBD1. From germline, CDR1 is MNHEY and CDR2 SMNVEV (reference sequence). Trimming took 4 bases from V and 5 from J; bases not matched to a gene: 8. The CDR3 sequence is 15 residues long. The CDR3 loop is CASSSLGTGVHEQYF. DNA for the CDR3: TGTGCCAGCAGTTCCCTCGGGACAGGGGTCCACGAGCAGTACTTC.

The table lists this clone with a few counts. V gene TRBV6-6 combines with J gene TRBJ1-5; TRBD1 matches 7 bases. The germline CDR1 and CDR2 sequences are MNHNY and SVGAGI (reference sequence). This CDR3 is 15 amino acids long. Trimming removed 6 bases from V and 0 bases from J; junction bases left unmatched: 5. The CDR3 DNA follows: TGTGCCAGCAGCCGAGGGACAGATAGCAATCAGCCCCAGCATTTT. Translated, it gives CASSRGTDSNQPQHF.

J is TRBJ2-7 and V is TRBV27; the match to TRBD2 covers 12 bases. Germline-derived CDR1 and CDR2 are MNHEY and SMNVEV (reference sequence). The CDR3 length is 14 residues. The trim removed 6 bases at V and 4 bases at J, leaving 4 bases unmatched. Written as DNA, the CDR3 is TGTGCCAGCAGACTGACTAGCGGGAGATACGAGCAGTACTTC. Protein sequence: CASRLTSGRYEQYF.

The chain recombines TRBV5-1 with TRBJ2-2; 7 bases map to TRBD1. The CDR3 runs to 16 residues. Germline V gene lookup returns CDR1 SGHRS and CDR2 YFSETQ. Trimming at V came to 0 bases and at J to 2 bases, leaving 4 bases not matched to a gene. Here the CDR3 DNA reads TGCGCCAGCAGCTTGGGACAGGGATATAACACCGGGGAGCTGTTTTTT. Protein product: CASSLGQGYNTGELFF.

V usage is TRBV28 and J usage is TRBJ1-2; D might be TRBD1 (6 bases). This CDR3 is built from 11 residues. Germline CDR1 and CDR2: MDHEN and SYDVKM. V gave up 6 bases and J gave up 7 bases, with 9 bases separating them. The DNA for the CDR3 is TGTGCCAGCAGACAGGGCTCTGGCTACACCTTC. Translated, it gives CASRQGSGYTF.

This CDR3 is CASSQSSDTQYF. CDR3 DNA: TGCGCCAGCAGCCAATCGTCAGATACGCAGTATTTT. The V gene is TRBV4-1, the J gene TRBJ2-3, with unresolved D. The germline V gene has CDR1 MGHRA and CDR2 YSYEKL. This CDR3 comprises 12 residues. The V end was cut by 2 bases, the J end by 4 bases, with 4 bases between.

The rearrangement uses TRBV28 and TRBJ2-1; 8 nucleotides line up with TRBD1. V lost 6 bases and J lost 11; bases outside the gene matches: 9. The CDR3 covers 13 residues. Looked up from germline, CDR1 is MDHEN and CDR2 is SYDVKM. The CDR3 loop reads CASSPGGRAQQFF. Here the CDR3 DNA reads TGTGCCAGCAGCCCAGGGGGCAGGGCCCAGCAGTTCTTC.

V usage is TRBV7-3 and J usage is TRBJ2-1; 8 positions agree with TRBD2. This CDR3 has 15 amino acids. Germline CDR1 SGHTA, CDR2 FQGTGA. Trimming removed 3 bases from V and 5 bases from J; junction bases left unmatched: 6. CDR3 DNA: TGTGCCAGCAGCTTTGGACTAGCCGTGAACAATGAGCAGTTCTTC. Translation: CASSFGLAVNNEQFF.

J is TRBJ2-3 and V is TRBV10-2; D is possibly TRBD2 (5 bases). With 6 bases removed from V and 2 bases from J, the gap between germline ends came to 15 bases. Germline CDR1 reads WSHSY; CDR2 reads SAAADI. This CDR3 region has 15 residues. CDR3 in DNA: TGCGCCAGCAGGAGGAGGCAGGTGCCCACAGATACGCAGTATTTT. Amino acids: CASRRRQVPTDTQYF.

J is TRBJ2-7 and V is TRBV2; possibly TRBD1 for D (5 bases). CDR1 is SNHLY and CDR2 is FYNNEI in the germline V gene. The CDR3 totals 12 residues. Trimming pared 5 bases from V and 3 bases from J, leaving 8 bases between. The CDR3 bases are TGTGCCAGCAGTAGGACAATCTACGAGCAGTACTTC. This encodes CASSRTIYEQYF.

V gene TRBV28 combines with J gene TRBJ1-5; D gene uncertain. V was clipped by 10 bases and J by 6 bases, with 19 bases between them. The CDR3 sequence is 14 residues long. Germline-derived CDR1 and CDR2 are MDHEN and SYDVKM. The CDR3 protein is CAITRGSYLQPQHF. Here the CDR3 DNA reads TGTGCCATTACCAGAGGGAGCTACCTTCAGCCCCAGCATTTT.

The chain links TRBV27 to TRBJ1-2, with TRBD1 matching over 7 bases. Germline V gene sequence: CDR1 MNHEY, CDR2 SMNVEV (reference sequence). V was pared by 3 bases and J by 2 bases, with 6 bases of the junction left unmatched. This CDR3 is 15 amino acids long. CDR3: CASSLIGTANYGYTF. CDR3 DNA: TGTGCCAGCAGTTTGATCGGGACAGCAAACTATGGCTACACCTTC.

The V gene is TRBV6-5, the J gene TRBJ2-7; 10 bases map to TRBD1. Germline values: CDR1 MNHEY, CDR2 SVGAGI. J was trimmed by 4 bases and V by 11 bases; bases with no gene match: 8. The CDR3 sequence is 13 residues long. This CDR3 reads CASGRTGGYEQYF. The CDR3 region has the DNA TGTGCCTCCGGGCGGACAGGGGGATACGAGCAGTACTTC.

The rearrangement links TRBV6-1 to TRBJ2-1, with D possibly TRBD1 on 6 matching bases. CDR3 length equals 12 residues. CDR1 and CDR2 (germline): MNHNS, SASEGT. V lost 8 bases to trimming and J lost 2 bases, with 7 bases between them. The CDR3 region is CASEGAYNEQFF. The CDR3 DNA is TGTGCCAGCGAGGGGGCCTACAATGAGCAGTTCTTC.

The chain uses TRBV5-6 and TRBJ2-1; 10 nucleotides agree with TRBD2. Trimming removed 6 bases from V and 0 bases from J; junction bases left unmatched: 6. Germline V gene data show CDR1 as SGHDT and CDR2 as YYEEEE. The CDR3 loop spans 16 amino acids. In nucleotides, the CDR3 is TGTGCCAGCATCCTTAGCGGGAGGACCTCCTACAATGAGCAGTTCTTC. It translates to CASILSGRTSYNEQFF.

V is TRBV4-1 and J is TRBJ1-5, with D tentatively TRBD1 (6 bases). Per the germline V gene, CDR1 is MGHRA and CDR2 is YSYEKL. The CDR3 is 13 amino acids. V gave up 1 base and J gave up 11 bases, with 12 bases separating them. For the CDR3, the DNA is TGCGCCAGCAGCCAAGCCGCAACAGGGTCCCAGCATTTT. Translating it yields CASSQAATGSQHF.

This chain connects TRBV11-2 to TRBJ2-7; TRBD2 is a possible D gene (6 bases). The CDR3 covers 13 residues. Germline loops: CDR1 SGHAT, CDR2 FQNNGV. V was cut by 5 bases and J by 3 bases, with 11 bases left in between. The CDR3 here is CASSLDYNYEQYF. CDR3 DNA sequence: TGTGCCAGCAGCCTGGACTATAACTACGAGCAGTACTTC.